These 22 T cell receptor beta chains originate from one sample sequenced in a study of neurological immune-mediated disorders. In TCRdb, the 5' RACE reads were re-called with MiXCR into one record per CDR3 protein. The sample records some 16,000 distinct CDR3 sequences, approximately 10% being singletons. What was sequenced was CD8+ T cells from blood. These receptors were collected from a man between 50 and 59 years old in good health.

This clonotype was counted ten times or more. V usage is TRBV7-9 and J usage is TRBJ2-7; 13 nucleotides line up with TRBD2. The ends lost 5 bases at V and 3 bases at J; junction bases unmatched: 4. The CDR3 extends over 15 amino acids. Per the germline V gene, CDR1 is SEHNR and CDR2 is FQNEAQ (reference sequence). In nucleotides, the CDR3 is TGTGCCAGCAGCCAGGGACTAGCGGGAATCTACGAGCAGTACTTC. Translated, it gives CASSQGLAGIYEQYF.

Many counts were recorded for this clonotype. This CDR3 reads CASSPTGNTEAFF. The CDR3 nucleotides are TGTGCCAGCAGTCCGACAGGGAACACTGAAGCTTTCTTT. The chain links TRBV12-3 or TRBV12-4 to TRBJ1-1; D is possibly TRBD1 (6 bases). This CDR3 has 13 amino acids. V was cut by 5 bases and J by 1 base, with 8 bases left in between.

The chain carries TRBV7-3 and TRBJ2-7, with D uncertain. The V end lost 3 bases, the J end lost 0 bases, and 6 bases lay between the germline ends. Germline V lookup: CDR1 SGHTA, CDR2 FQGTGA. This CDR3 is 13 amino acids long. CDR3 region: CASSFSGSYEQYF. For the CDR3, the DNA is TGTGCCAGCAGCTTCAGTGGCTCCTACGAGCAGTACTTC. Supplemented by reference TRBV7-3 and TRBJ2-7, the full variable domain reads GAGVSQTPSNKVTEKGKYVELRCDPISGHTALYWYRQSLGQGPEFLIYFQGTGAADDSGLPNDRFFAVRPEGSVSTLKIQRTERGDSAVYLCASSFSGSYEQYFGPGTRLTVT.

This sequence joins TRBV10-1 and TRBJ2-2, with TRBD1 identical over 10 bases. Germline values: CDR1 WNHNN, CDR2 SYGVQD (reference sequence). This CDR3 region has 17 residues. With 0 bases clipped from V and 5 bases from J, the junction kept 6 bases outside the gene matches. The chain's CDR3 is CASSESPGQGTTGELFF. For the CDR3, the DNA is TGCGCCAGCAGTGAGTCTCCGGGACAGGGGACGACCGGGGAGCTGTTTTTT.

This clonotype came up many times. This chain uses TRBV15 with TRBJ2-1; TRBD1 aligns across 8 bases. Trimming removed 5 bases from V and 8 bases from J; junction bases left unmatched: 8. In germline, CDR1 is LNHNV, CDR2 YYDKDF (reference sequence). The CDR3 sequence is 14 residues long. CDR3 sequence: CATSGRQGWDEQFF. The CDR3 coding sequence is TGTGCCACCAGCGGCAGACAGGGGTGGGATGAGCAGTTCTTC.

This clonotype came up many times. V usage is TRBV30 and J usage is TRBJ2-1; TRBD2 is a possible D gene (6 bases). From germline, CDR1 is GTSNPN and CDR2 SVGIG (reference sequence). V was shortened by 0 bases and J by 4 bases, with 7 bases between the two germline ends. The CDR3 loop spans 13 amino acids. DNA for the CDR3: TGTGCCTGGAGTGTACGGGAGTACAATGAGCAGTTCTTC. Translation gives CAWSVREYNEQFF.

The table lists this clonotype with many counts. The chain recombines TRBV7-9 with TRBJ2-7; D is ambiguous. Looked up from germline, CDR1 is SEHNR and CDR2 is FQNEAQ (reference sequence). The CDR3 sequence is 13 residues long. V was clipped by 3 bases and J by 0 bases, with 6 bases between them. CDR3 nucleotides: TGTGCCAGCAGCTTGGCGGACTCCTACGAGCAGTACTTC. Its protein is CASSLADSYEQYF.

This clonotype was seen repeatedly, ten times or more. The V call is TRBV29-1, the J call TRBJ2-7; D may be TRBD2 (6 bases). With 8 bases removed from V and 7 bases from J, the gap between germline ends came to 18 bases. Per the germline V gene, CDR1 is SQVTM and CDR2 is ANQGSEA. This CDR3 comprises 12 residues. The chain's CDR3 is CSLSVGGGEQYF. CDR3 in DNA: TGCAGCCTTAGCGTCGGGGGTGGTGAGCAGTACTTC.

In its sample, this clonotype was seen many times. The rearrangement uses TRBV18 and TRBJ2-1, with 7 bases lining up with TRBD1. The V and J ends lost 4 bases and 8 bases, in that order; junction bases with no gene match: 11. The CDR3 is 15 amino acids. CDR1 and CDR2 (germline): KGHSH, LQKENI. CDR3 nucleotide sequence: TGTGCCAGCTCACTAGACAGGGATTTTTTCGATGAGCAGTTCTTC. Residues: CASSLDRDFFDEQFF.

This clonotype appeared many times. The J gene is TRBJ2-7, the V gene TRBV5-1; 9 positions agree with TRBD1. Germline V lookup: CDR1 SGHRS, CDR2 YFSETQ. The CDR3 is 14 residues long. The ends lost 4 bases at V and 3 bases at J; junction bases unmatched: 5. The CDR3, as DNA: TGCGCCAGCAGCGGGACAGGGATTGGCTACGAGCAGTACTTC. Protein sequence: CASSGTGIGYEQYF.

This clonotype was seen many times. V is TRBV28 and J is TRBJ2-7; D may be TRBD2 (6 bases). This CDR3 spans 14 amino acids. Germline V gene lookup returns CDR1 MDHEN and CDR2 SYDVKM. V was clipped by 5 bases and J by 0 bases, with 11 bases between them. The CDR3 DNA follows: TGTGCCAGCAGTCTAGCGCTCAGCTCCTACGAGCAGTACTTC. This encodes CASSLALSSYEQYF.

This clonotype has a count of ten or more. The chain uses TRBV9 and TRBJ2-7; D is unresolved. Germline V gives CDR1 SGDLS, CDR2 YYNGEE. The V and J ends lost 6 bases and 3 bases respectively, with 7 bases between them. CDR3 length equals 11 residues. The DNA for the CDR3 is TGTGCCAGCAACGGTAACTACGAGCAGTACTTC. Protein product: CASNGNYEQYF.

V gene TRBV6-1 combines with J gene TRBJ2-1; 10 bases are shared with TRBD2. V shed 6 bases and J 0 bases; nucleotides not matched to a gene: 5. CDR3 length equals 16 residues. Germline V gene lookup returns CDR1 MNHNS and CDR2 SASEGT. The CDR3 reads CASSPRTSGSYNEQFF. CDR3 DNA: TGTGCCAGCAGCCCCAGGACTAGCGGCTCCTACAATGAGCAGTTCTTC.

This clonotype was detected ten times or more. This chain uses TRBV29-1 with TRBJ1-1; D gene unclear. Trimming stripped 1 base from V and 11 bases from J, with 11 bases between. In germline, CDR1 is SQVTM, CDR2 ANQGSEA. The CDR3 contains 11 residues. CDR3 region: CSVEGLEAAFF. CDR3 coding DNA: TGCAGCGTTGAAGGATTGGAGGCCGCTTTCTTT.

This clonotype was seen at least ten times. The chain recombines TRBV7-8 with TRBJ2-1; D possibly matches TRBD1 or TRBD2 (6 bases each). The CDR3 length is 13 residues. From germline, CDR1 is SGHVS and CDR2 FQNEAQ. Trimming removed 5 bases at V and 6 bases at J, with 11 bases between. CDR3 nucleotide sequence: TGTGCCAGCAGCGAGGGGGGCGGCAATGAGCAGTTCTTC. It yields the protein CASSEGGGNEQFF. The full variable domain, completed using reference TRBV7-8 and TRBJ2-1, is GAGVSQSPRYKVAKRGQDVALRCDPISGHVSLFWYQQALGQGPEFLTYFQNEAQLDKSGLPSDRFFAERPEGSVSTLKIQRTQQEDSAVYLCASSEGGGNEQFFGPGTRLTVL.

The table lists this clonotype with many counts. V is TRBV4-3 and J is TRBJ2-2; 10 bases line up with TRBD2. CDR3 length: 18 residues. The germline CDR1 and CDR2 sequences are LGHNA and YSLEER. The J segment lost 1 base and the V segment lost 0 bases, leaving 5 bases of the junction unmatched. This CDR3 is CASSQDWVAGGNTGELFF. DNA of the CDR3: TGCGCCAGCAGCCAAGATTGGGTAGCGGGAGGGAACACCGGGGAGCTGTTTTTT.

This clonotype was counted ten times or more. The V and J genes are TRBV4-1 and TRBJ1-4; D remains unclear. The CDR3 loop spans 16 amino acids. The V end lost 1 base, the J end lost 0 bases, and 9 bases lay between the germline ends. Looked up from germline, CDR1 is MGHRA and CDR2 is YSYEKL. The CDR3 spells CASSQAPGATNEKLFF. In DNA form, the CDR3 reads TGCGCCAGCAGCCAAGCCCCCGGGGCAACTAATGAAAAACTGTTTTTT.

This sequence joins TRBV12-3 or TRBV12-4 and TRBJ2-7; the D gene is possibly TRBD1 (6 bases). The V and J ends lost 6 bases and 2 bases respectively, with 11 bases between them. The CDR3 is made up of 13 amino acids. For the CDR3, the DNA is TGTGCCAGCAGGGCGGACAGCGCCTACGAGCAGTACTTC. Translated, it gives CASRADSAYEQYF.

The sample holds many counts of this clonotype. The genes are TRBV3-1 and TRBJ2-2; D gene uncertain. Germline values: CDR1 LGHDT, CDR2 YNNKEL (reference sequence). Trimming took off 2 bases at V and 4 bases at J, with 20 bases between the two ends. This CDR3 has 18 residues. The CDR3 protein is CASSQRSSQTILTGELFF. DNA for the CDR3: TGTGCCAGCAGCCAAAGAAGCAGCCAAACTATACTCACCGGGGAGCTGTTTTTT.

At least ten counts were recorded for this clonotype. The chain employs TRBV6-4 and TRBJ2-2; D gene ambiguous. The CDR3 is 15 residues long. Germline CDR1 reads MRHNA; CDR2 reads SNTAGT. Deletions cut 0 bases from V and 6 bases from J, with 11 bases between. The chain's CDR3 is CASSDSTDLAGELFF. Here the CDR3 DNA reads TGTGCCAGCAGTGACTCGACGGATTTGGCCGGGGAGCTGTTTTTT.

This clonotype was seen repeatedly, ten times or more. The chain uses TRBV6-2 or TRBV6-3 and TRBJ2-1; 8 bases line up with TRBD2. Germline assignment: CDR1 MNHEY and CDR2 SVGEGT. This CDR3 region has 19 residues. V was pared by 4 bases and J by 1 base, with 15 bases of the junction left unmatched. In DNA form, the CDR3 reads TGTGCCAGCAGTTCCAGACCCCCGACTAGCGCTAGTTCCTACAATGAGCAGTTCTTC. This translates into CASSSRPPTSASSYNEQFF.

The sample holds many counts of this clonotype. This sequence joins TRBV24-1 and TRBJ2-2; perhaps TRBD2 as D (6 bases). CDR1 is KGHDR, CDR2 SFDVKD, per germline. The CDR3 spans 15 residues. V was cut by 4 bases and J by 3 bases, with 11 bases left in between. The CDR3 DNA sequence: TGTGCCACCAGTGACGGGGGAGTCGACACCGGGGAGCTGTTTTTT. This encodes CATSDGGVDTGELFF.